This T cell receptor beta chain stems from a study of read filtering for tumor transcriptome and immune sequencing. The overall study: Mean patient age was approximately 66 years, range about 45 to 85; around 16 male, more than 11 female.

This clonotype has a count of ten or more. Molecular barcoded adaptors covering alpha/delta and beta/gamma chains were used on around 370 ng RNA. TCRdb used MiXCR to reprocess the reads, holding one entry per CDR3 protein. The sample includes about 61,000 distinct CDR3 sequences, 15% to 25% of them seen just once. Every patient had bone marrow sampled while the disease was active. The clonotype originates from a donor at least 40 years old with multiple myeloma. The sequencing sample was made of a population of CD138-negative cells sorted from bone marrow.

CDR3: CASSFQGAKNIQYF. CDR3 bases: TGTGCCAGCAGTTTTCAGGGAGCCAAAAACATTCAGTACTTC. This chain uses TRBV28 with TRBJ2-4; a possible D gene is TRBD1 (5 bases). This CDR3 has 14 residues. Germline CDR1 is MDHEN and CDR2 is SYDVKM. V was cut by 3 bases and J by 0 bases, with 6 bases left in between.